The clone carrying this T cell receptor (beta chain) was found once. The sample originates from a study of glioma-infiltrating T cells after dendritic cell vaccination. Whole-study context: At biweekly intervals, patients got three intradermal dendritic cell vaccine injections.

The CDR3 consists of 15 residues. Germline CDR1 reads MDHEN; CDR2 reads SYDVKM. Germline trimming cut 5 bases from V and 6 bases from J; bases unmatched to any gene: 9. Primers: 60 V beta forward and 13 J beta reverse. Assay used: immunoSEQ multiplex PCR; TCRdb lists only in-frame clones, some missing. This table has 80,000 to 100,000 clones, roughly three quarters appearing once. Selection required adequate fresh-frozen tumor tissue plus more than two years' survival data. Sequences were derived from blood, sampled before dendritic cell vaccination. The TCR sequence derives from a human donor with glioblastoma. V is TRBV28 and J is TRBJ1-4; TRBD1 agrees at 7 bases. In nucleotides, the CDR3 is TGTGCCAGCAGTAGTCCCAGGGGGTGGCATGAAAAACTGTTTTTT. Its translation: CASSSPRGWHEKLFF.